The entry below describes one T cell receptor beta chain. This entry is derived from a study of blood T cell repertoires in COVID-19. Study as a whole: Some COVID-19 samples were acute and others convalescent; all came from the United States, Italy and Spain. The analysed material was cDNA or gDNA that came from T cells, B-cell-depleted T cells, or PBMCs.

Authors' processing steps: Amplification of reference gene primers was used by the study to estimate nucleated cell counts. Using immunoSEQ multiplex PCR, the repertoire was profiled, and TCRdb retains in-frame clones only, with some absent. Clonal size and the V and J genes are those of that table, whereas D and trimming came from the DNA. Of 250,000 or so clones detected, about 70% appear once; the ten largest clones hold 2.5% to 4%. The TCR sequence derives from a woman at least 80 years old with acute or convalescent COVID-19. The source material was peripheral blood.

In DNA form, the CDR3 reads TGTGCCAGCAGCCATCCCGGGACACAGTCCTACGAGCAGTACTTC. Its translation is CASSHPGTQSYEQYF. The V and J genes are TRBV6-5 and TRBJ2-7; D possibly corresponds to TRBD1 (6 bases). Deletions cut 6 bases from V and 1 base from J, with 16 bases between. The CDR3 sequence is 15 residues long. The V gene's germline CDR1 is MNHEY and CDR2 SVGAGI.